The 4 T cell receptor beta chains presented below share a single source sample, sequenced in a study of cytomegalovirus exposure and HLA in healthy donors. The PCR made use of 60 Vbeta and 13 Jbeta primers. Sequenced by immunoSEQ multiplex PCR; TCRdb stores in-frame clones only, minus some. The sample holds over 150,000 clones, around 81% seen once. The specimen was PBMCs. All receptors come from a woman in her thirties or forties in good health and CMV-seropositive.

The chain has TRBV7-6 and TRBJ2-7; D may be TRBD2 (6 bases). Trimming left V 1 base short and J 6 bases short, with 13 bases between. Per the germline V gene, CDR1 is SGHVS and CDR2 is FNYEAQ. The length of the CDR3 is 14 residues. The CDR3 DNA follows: TGTGCCAGCAGCTTAGTTCGGGGGTTCTCCGAGCAGTACTTC. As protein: CASSLVRGFSEQYF.

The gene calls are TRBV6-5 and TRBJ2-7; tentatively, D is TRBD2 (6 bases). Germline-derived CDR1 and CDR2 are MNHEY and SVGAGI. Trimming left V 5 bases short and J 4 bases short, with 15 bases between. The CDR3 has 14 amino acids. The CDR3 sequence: CASSTLGAGYEQYF. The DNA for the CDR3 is TGTGCCAGCAGTACCTTGGGCGCGGGGTACGAGCAGTACTTC.

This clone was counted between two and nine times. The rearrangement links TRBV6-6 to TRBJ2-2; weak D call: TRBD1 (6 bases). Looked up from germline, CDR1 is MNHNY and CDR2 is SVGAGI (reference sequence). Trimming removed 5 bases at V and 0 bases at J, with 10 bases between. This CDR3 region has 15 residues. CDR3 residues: CASSHRVTNTGELFF. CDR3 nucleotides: TGTGCCAGCAGTCACAGGGTTACGAACACCGGGGAGCTGTTTTTT.

This CDR3 is CASSLPPLAGAAYEQYF. The CDR3 DNA sequence: TGCGCCAGCAGTTTGCCCCCCCTAGCGGGAGCGGCCTACGAGCAGTACTTC. The chain couples TRBV5-1 to TRBJ2-7; 10 nucleotides match TRBD2. CDR1 and CDR2 (germline): SGHRS, YFSETQ. With V trimmed by 5 bases and J by 2 bases, 13 bases remained unmatched. The CDR3 loop spans 17 amino acids.